Presented here are 24 T cell receptor beta chains from one specimen sequenced in a study of tissue T cells after allogeneic stem cell transplantation. The time point denotes: mouse harvest day 7 after allogeneic transplant. The graft held 10^6 splenic CD5+ T cells and 10^7 T-cell-depleted bone marrow cells. Using immunoSEQ multiplex PCR, the repertoire was profiled, and TCRdb retains in-frame clones only, with some absent. This sample carries approximately 2,000 clones, 50% to 60% of them seen once, and the ten largest clones take under 30%. Sequenced sample: spleen. The receptors stem from a female BALB/c mouse given C57BL/6 T cells with graft-versus-host disease after an allogeneic hematopoietic cell transplant.

This clone is labeled large (0.1 to 1%). The gene names here belong to mouse. The CDR3 goes on 1 residue after the read ends, and that part is filled in from the germline J gene. The chain joins TRBV31 to TRBJ1-5, with unresolved D. Looked up from germline, CDR1 is GKSSPN and CDR2 is SITVG. The CDR3 extends over 13 amino acids. Trimming took off 3 bases at V and 0 bases at J, with 6 bases between the two ends. The chain's CDR3 is CAWRGINNQAPLF. The part of the CDR3 DNA that was read is TGTGCCTGGAGAGGGATTAACAACCAGGCTCCGCTT.

Concerning this clone: All gene names here are mouse names. The read comes to an end 1 residue before the CDR3 does, leaving the germline J gene to fill in the end. The chain has TRBV13-2 and TRBJ1-3; 7 nucleotides line up with TRBD1. The CDR3 extends over 16 amino acids. CDR1 and CDR2 from the germline V gene are NNHNN and SYGAGS (reference sequence). V gave up 0 bases and J gave up 5 bases; unmatched junction bases: 8. CDR3 DNA, as far as it was read: TGTGCCAGCGGTGATGCCCGCACAGGGGAGAGAAATACGCTCTAT. It specifies CASGDARTGERNTLY. The whole CDR3 protein reads CASGDARTGERNTLYF.

Comments on this clone: Genes and germline are mouse. This CDR3 reads CASSLAINERLFF. The DNA read from the CDR3 is TGTGCCAGCAGTTTAGCGATCAACGAAAGATTATTT. The gene calls are TRBV15 and TRBJ1-4; D ambiguous. The DNA ends 1 residue before the CDR3 does, and the rest of the CDR3 is filled in from the germline J gene. Deletions cut 0 bases from V and 4 bases from J, with 3 bases between. The CDR3 totals 13 residues. From germline, CDR1 is SGHND and CDR2 FRSKSL.

In the case of this clone: These gene names are mouse names. Read coverage stops 1 residue before the CDR3 terminus; the germline J gene supplies the remainder. The chain combines TRBV2 with TRBJ2-3; maybe TRBD1 (6 bases). This CDR3 region has 16 residues. The germline V gene has CDR1 LGHNA and CDR2 YSYQKL. V lost 2 bases and J lost 0, with 12 bases in between. The CDR3 reads CASSQSGTTSAETLYF. The sequenced part of the CDR3 DNA is TGTGCCAGCAGCCAATCCGGGACAACTAGTGCAGAAACGCTGTAT.

Turning to this clone: Mouse germline and gene names are used. The missing CDR3 end, 1 residue past where the read stops, is filled in from the germline J gene. The chain combines TRBV1 with TRBJ2-3, with 9 bases aligning to TRBD2. The germline gives CDR1 NSQYPW, CDR2 LRSPGD (reference sequence). With V trimmed by 5 bases and J by 0 bases, 3 bases remained unmatched. This CDR3 is 15 amino acids long. The sequenced part of the CDR3 DNA is TGCACCTGCAGTCCGGGACTGGGTAGTGCAGAAACGCTGTAT. Protein product: CTCSPGLGSAETLY. From start to end, the CDR3 is CTCSPGLGSAETLYF.

In its sample, this clone was seen a few times. These gene names are mouse names. The CDR3 extends 1 residue past the end of the read, so its final part is completed from the germline J gene. The rearrangement uses TRBV2 and TRBJ1-3; no firm D call. The CDR3 consists of 14 residues. CDR1 and CDR2 from the germline V gene are LGHNA and YSYQKL. V dropped 3 bases and J dropped 0 bases, with 6 bases sitting between them. The chain's CDR3 is CASSQGRSGNTLYF. CDR3 DNA (partial): TGTGCCAGCAGCCAGGGTCGTTCTGGAAATACGCTCTAT.

In its sample, this clone was seen a few times. These gene names are mouse names. The observed sequence ends 1 residue before the CDR3 terminus, with the missing tail filled in from the germline J gene. This rearrangement joins TRBV3 to TRBJ2-1; D may be TRBD1 (6 bases). Deletions cut 4 bases from V and 1 base from J, with 8 bases between. Germline values: CDR1 SNHLY, CDR2 FYNGKV (reference sequence). The CDR3 has 14 residues. CDR3 DNA, as far as it was read: TGTGCCAGCAGCTCGACAGGAAACTATGCTGAGCAGTTC. Translation: CASSSTGNYAEQF. The full-length CDR3 reads as CASSSTGNYAEQFF.

Regarding this clone: Here the gene names and germline are mouse. The read gets to within 1 residue of the CDR3 end, and the germline J gene fills in the rest. The J gene is TRBJ2-5, the V gene TRBV16; 7 bases map to TRBD2. Per germline, CDR1 SGHSA and CDR2 FRNQAP. This CDR3 has 13 residues. V trimming: 5 bases; J trimming: 3 bases; junction bases outside the gene matches: 2. CDR3 DNA, as far as it was read: TGTGCAAGCAGCACGACTGGGCAAGACACCCAGTAC. Its protein product is CASSTTGQDTQY. The whole CDR3 sequence reads CASSTTGQDTQYF.

A note on this clone: The genes and germline here are from mouse. The sequenced fragment ends 1 residue before the CDR3 boundary, so the rest is inferred from the germline J gene. The chain couples TRBV15 to TRBJ2-7, with unresolved D. CDR3 length equals 12 residues. The V end lost 0 bases, the J end lost 4 bases, and 4 bases lay between the germline ends. Germline values: CDR1 SGHND, CDR2 FRSKSL. The sequenced part of the CDR3 DNA is TGTGCCAGCAGTTTAGCGGGGTATGAACAGTAC. Translation: CASSLAGYEQY. The entire CDR3 protein reads CASSLAGYEQYF.

As for this clone: Genes and germline are mouse. The CDR3 goes on 1 residue after the read ends, and that part is filled in from the germline J gene. The gene calls are TRBV13-1 and TRBJ1-6; D gene uncertain. TRBJ1-6 qualifies as an ORF whose function is uncertain. Per germline, CDR1 NSHNY and CDR2 SYGAGN. This CDR3 is built from 14 residues. V lost 5 bases and J 0 bases, leaving 6 bases between the germline ends. CDR3 sequence: CASRRVSYNSPLYF. The covered CDR3 bases are TGTGCCAGCAGGAGGGTTTCCTATAATTCGCCCCTCTAC.

With respect to this clone: Genes here carry mouse names. The observed sequence ends 1 residue before the CDR3 terminus, with the missing tail filled in from the germline J gene. The rearrangement uses TRBV13-1 and TRBJ2-3, with D tentatively TRBD1 or TRBD2 (5 bases each). V lost 2 bases and J lost 4, with 8 bases in between. This CDR3 comprises 13 residues. CDR1 is NSHNY and CDR2 is SYGAGN in the germline V gene. The covered CDR3 bases are TGTGCCAGCAGTGAGGGGACCTCAGAAACGCTGTAT. It specifies CASSEGTSETLY. The whole CDR3 reads CASSEGTSETLYF.

Comments on this clone: Genes here carry mouse names. Read data end 1 residue before the CDR3 end; the end is taken from the germline J gene. The chain carries TRBV26 and TRBJ1-1; D is undetermined. The V end lost 0 bases, the J end lost 4 bases, and 9 bases lay between the germline ends. The CDR3 contains 14 residues. In germline, CDR1 is KGHPV, CDR2 FQNQEV (reference sequence). The covered CDR3 bases are TGTGCCAGCAGTCTGTCGGTGCAGGCCACAGAAGTCTTC. It is translated as CASSLSVQATEVF. The complete CDR3 sequence is CASSLSVQATEVFF.

This clone was detected only a few times. Germline and genes here are mouse. Read sequence stops 1 residue before the CDR3 end, and the germline J gene provides the missing end. The rearrangement joins TRBV16 to TRBJ2-7, with 9 bases identical to TRBD2. V lost 3 bases and J lost 7; bases outside the gene matches: 4. The CDR3 has 13 residues. Germline assignment: CDR1 SGHSA and CDR2 FRNQAP. The part of the CDR3 DNA that was read is TGTGCAAGCAGCTTTGGGGGGGCGCGAGAACAGTAC. This codes for CASSFGGAREQY. The whole CDR3 region reads CASSFGGAREQYF.

Concerning this clone itself: Mouse names are used for the genes. From the germline J gene comes the end of the CDR3, since the read stops 1 residue before it. V usage is TRBV3 and J usage is TRBJ1-4; D uncertain. CDR1 and CDR2 from the germline V gene are SNHLY and FYNGKV (reference sequence). There are 14 residues in the CDR3. Deletions cut 6 bases from V and 0 bases from J, with 8 bases between. The CDR3 protein is CASRPGVSNERLFF. The covered CDR3 bases are TGTGCCAGCAGGCCGGGAGTTTCCAACGAAAGATTATTT.

A word on this clone: Gene names and germline refer to mouse. The observed sequence ends 1 residue before the CDR3 terminus, with the missing tail filled in from the germline J gene. This chain connects TRBV13-1 to TRBJ1-3; D not resolved. Deletions cut 1 base from V and 0 bases from J, with 5 bases between. CDR3 length: 14 amino acids. CDR1 is NSHNY and CDR2 is SYGAGN in the germline V gene. CDR3 residues: CASSDPSSGNTLYF. CDR3 DNA (partial): TGTGCCAGCAGTGATCCCAGTTCTGGAAATACGCTCTAT.

This clone occurred a few times. The gene names here belong to mouse. The DNA ends 1 residue before the CDR3 does, and the rest of the CDR3 is filled in from the germline J gene. The chain couples TRBV12-2 to TRBJ1-4; the match to TRBD1 covers 7 bases. With 4 bases clipped from V and 0 bases from J, the junction kept 4 bases outside the gene matches. CDR1 SGHLS and CDR2 HYDKME come from the germline V gene. The CDR3 extends over 15 amino acids. CDR3 amino acids: CASSPGTVSNERLFF. The covered CDR3 bases are TGTGCCAGCTCCCCCGGGACAGTTTCCAACGAAAGATTATTT.

About this clone itself: Genes here carry mouse names. Read coverage stops 1 residue before the CDR3 terminus; the germline J gene supplies the remainder. The chain couples TRBV3 to TRBJ1-1; tentatively, D is TRBD1 (5 bases). The CDR3 is 14 amino acids. The V and J ends lost 1 base and 0 bases respectively, with 6 bases between them. The germline gives CDR1 SNHLY, CDR2 FYNGKV (reference sequence). CDR3 region: CASSLVGANTEVFF. CDR3 DNA (partial): TGTGCCAGCAGCTTAGTGGGGGCAAACACAGAAGTCTTC.

Points on this clone: Genes here carry mouse names. The sequence runs out 1 residue before the end of the CDR3; the remainder is reconstructed from the germline J gene. This chain uses TRBV1 with TRBJ2-7; the match to TRBD2 covers 9 bases. The CDR3 has 15 residues. V gave up 1 base and J gave up 1 base; unmatched junction bases: 2. Germline loops: CDR1 NSQYPW, CDR2 LRSPGD (reference sequence). Here the CDR3 reads CTCSAVWGGSYEQYF. CDR3 bases read: TGCACCTGCAGTGCAGTCTGGGGGGGTTCCTATGAACAGTAC.

On this clone itself: Mouse germline and gene names are used. The CDR3 end lies 1 residue beyond the end of the read and is filled in from the germline J gene. This chain connects TRBV31 to TRBJ2-2; D possibly corresponds to TRBD1 (5 bases). With 1 base removed from V and 3 bases from J, the gap between germline ends came to 9 bases. This CDR3 is built from 14 residues. The germline gives CDR1 GKSSPN, CDR2 SITVG. The CDR3: CAWSQGRDTGQLYF. The CDR3 bases that were read are TGTGCCTGGAGTCAGGGGAGGGACACCGGGCAGCTCTAC.

Turning to this clone: Gene names denote mouse genes. The CDR3 loop is CASAQLNTEVFF. CDR3 DNA, as far as it was read: TGTGCCAGCGCACAGTTAAACACAGAAGTCTTC. The rearrangement links TRBV13-2 to TRBJ1-1, with unresolved D. The CDR3 end falls 1 residue outside the read, so it is completed with the germline J gene. V lost 6 bases and J 1 base, leaving 7 bases between the germline ends. From germline, CDR1 is NNHNN and CDR2 SYGAGS (reference sequence). CDR3 length: 12 amino acids.

This clone was seen a few times. The genes are named according to mouse. CDR3 loop: CASSGQYEQYF. The CDR3 DNA, read in part, is TGTGCTAGCAGTGGACAGTATGAACAGTAC. This chain connects TRBV17 to TRBJ2-7, with a weak D call TRBD1 (6 bases). Sequencing ends 1 residue short of the CDR3 end; the germline J gene provides the rest. The CDR3 spans 11 residues. Germline values: CDR1 MNHDT, CDR2 YYDKIL. Trimming pared 5 bases from V and 4 bases from J, leaving 6 bases between.

For this clone: The listed genes are named as in mouse. The CDR3 extends 1 residue past the end of the read, so its final part is completed from the germline J gene. The chain recombines TRBV13-1 with TRBJ2-4; a weak D match, TRBD1 (6 bases). The CDR3 runs to 11 residues. Deletions cut 3 bases from V and 7 bases from J, with 6 bases between. Germline CDR1 is NSHNY and CDR2 is SYGAGN. Partial CDR3 DNA: TGTGCCAGCAGTGGACAGGACACCTTGTAC. It encodes CASSGQDTLY. The full-length CDR3 reads as CASSGQDTLYF.

This clone was seen only a few times. The genes are named according to mouse. Sequencing ends 1 residue short of the CDR3 end; the germline J gene provides the rest. The chain employs TRBV3 and TRBJ2-1; tentatively, D is TRBD1 or TRBD2 (5 bases each). There are 14 residues in the CDR3. Germline CDR1 reads SNHLY; CDR2 reads FYNGKV (reference sequence). V dropped 0 bases and J dropped 2 bases, with 5 bases sitting between them. The CDR3 loop is CASSLAGDYAEQFF. The covered CDR3 bases are TGTGCCAGCAGCTTAGCGGGGGACTATGCTGAGCAGTTC.

For this clone: Germline and genes: mouse. Sequencing ends 1 residue short of the CDR3 end; the germline J gene provides the rest. V usage is TRBV19 and J usage is TRBJ2-4, with 9 bases identical to TRBD2. With V trimmed by 2 bases and J by 0 bases, 4 bases remained unmatched. Germline V gene sequence: CDR1 FNHDT, CDR2 SITEND (reference sequence). The CDR3 has 16 amino acids. Here the CDR3 reads CASSIHWGASQNTLYF. CDR3 bases read: TGTGCCAGCAGTATTCACTGGGGGGCCAGTCAAAACACCTTGTAC.